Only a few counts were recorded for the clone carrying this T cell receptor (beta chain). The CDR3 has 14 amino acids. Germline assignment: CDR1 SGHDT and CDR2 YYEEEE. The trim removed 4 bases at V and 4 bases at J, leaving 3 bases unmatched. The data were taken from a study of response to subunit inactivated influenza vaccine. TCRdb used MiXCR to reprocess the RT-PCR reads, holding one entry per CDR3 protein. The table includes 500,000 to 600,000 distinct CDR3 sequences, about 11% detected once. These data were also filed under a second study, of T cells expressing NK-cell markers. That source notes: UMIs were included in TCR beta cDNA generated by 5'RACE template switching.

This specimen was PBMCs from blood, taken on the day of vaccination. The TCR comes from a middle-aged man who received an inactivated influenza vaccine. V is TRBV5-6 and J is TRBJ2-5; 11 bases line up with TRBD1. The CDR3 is CASSPGQGVETQYF. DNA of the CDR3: TGTGCCAGCAGCCCGGGACAGGGGGTAGAGACCCAGTACTTC. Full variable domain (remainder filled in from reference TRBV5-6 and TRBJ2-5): DAGVTQSPTHLIKTRGQQVTLRCSPKSGHDTVSWYQQALGQGPQFIFQYYEEEERQRGNFPDRFSGHQFPNYSSELNVNALLLGDSALYLCASSPGQGVETQYFGPGTRLLVL.